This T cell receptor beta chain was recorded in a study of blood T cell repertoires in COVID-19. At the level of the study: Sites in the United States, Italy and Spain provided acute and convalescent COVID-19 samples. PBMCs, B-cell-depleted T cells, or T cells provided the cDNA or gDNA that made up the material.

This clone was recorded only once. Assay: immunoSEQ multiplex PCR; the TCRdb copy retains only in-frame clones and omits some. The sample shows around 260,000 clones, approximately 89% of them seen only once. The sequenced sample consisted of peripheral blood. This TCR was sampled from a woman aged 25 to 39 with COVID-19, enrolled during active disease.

The CDR3, as DNA: TGTGCCAGCAGCCTAACTCAGACTAGCGGCGTCTTTAATGAGCAGTTCTTC. It encodes CASSLTQTSGVFNEQFF. J is TRBJ2-1 and V is TRBV3-1 (or the pseudogene TRBV3-2); TRBD2 matches 9 bases. This CDR3 has 17 amino acids. CDR1 LGHDT and CDR2 YNNKEL come from the germline V gene (reference sequence). The junction had 14 bases not matched to a gene; V was cut back by 4 bases and J by 7 bases.